Below are 25 T cell receptor beta chains sequenced from a single sample in a study of untreated major depressive disorder. Measured with immunoSEQ multiplex PCR; TCRdb has only the in-frame clones, and not every one. The repertoire holds 20,000 to 25,000 clones, with about 90% as singletons. The sequenced sample was CD4+ T cells from PBMCs. The receptor set was obtained from a woman aged 25 to 39 in good health.

The chain combines TRBV27 with TRBJ1-1, with D unclear. Germline CDR1 MNHEY, CDR2 SMNVEV (reference sequence). V was clipped by 3 bases and J by 1 base, with 6 bases between them. This CDR3 is 13 amino acids long. The CDR3, as DNA: TGTGCCAGCAGTTTCCGGGAGAACACTGAAGCTTTCTTT. This codes for CASSFRENTEAFF.

The chain has TRBV28 and TRBJ1-5; maybe TRBD1 (6 bases). CDR3 length: 19 amino acids. V was shortened by 8 bases and J by 2 bases, with 28 bases between the two germline ends. Germline-derived CDR1 and CDR2 are MDHEN and SYDVKM. DNA of the CDR3: TGTGCCAGCTCATGGGCCCACGGGTGGCAGGGGATAGGCAATCAGCCCCAGCATTTT. This codes for CASSWAHGWQGIGNQPQHF.

The rearrangement links TRBV6-1 to TRBJ1-3; TRBD1 matches 11 bases. Germline V gives CDR1 MNHNS, CDR2 SASEGT. CDR3 size: 15 residues. V shed 4 bases, J shed 2 bases, and the junction held 1 base outside the gene matches. CDR3 sequence reads: CASSGTGGPGNTIYF. In DNA form, the CDR3 reads TGTGCCAGCAGTGGGACAGGGGGCCCTGGAAACACCATATATTTT.

The chain recombines TRBV30 with TRBJ2-5; D is undetermined. Germline V gene sequence: CDR1 GTSNPN, CDR2 SVGIG (reference sequence). V was clipped by 1 base and J by 5 bases, with 5 bases between them. The length of the CDR3 is 11 residues. The CDR3 region has the DNA TGTGCCTGGAGTGAAGCGGAGACCCAGTACTTC. Its protein is CAWSEAETQYF.

The chain has TRBV29-1 and TRBJ2-2; 7 positions match TRBD2. J gave up 6 bases and V 4 bases, and 2 bases lay outside the gene matches. The CDR3 totals 12 residues. Germline CDR1 is SQVTM and CDR2 is ANQGSEA. CDR3 in DNA: TGCAGCGTTGGGGGGGGAGCCGGGGAGCTGTTTTTT. It translates to CSVGGGAGELFF.

The V call is TRBV11-2, the J call TRBJ1-5; D unclear. V was clipped by 1 base and J by 3 bases, with 7 bases between them. The CDR3 is 14 residues long. Germline assignment: CDR1 SGHAT and CDR2 FQNNGV. The CDR3 DNA follows: TGTGCCAGCAGCTTAGGGCGGAACAATCAGCCCCAGCATTTT. It is translated as CASSLGRNNQPQHF.

In its sample, this clone was seen a few times. The V and J genes are TRBV7-8 and TRBJ1-5; unclear D gene. Germline V CDR1 and CDR2: SGHVS, FQNEAQ. This CDR3 spans 15 amino acids. V was cut by 5 bases and J by 0 bases, with 11 bases left in between. CDR3 amino acids: CASSTRDGSNQPQHF. CDR3 nucleotides: TGTGCCAGCAGCACCAGAGACGGTAGCAATCAGCCCCAGCATTTT. Supplemented by reference TRBV7-8 and TRBJ1-5, the full variable domain reads GAGVSQSPRYKVAKRGQDVALRCDPISGHVSLFWYQQALGQGPEFLTYFQNEAQLDKSGLPSDRFFAERPEGSVSTLKIQRTQQEDSAVYLCASSTRDGSNQPQHFGDGTRLSIL.

This rearrangement joins TRBV4-3 to TRBJ1-1; the match to TRBD1 covers 9 bases. The CDR3 runs to 16 residues. V shed 4 bases and J 1 base; nucleotides not matched to a gene: 7. In germline, CDR1 is LGHNA, CDR2 YSLEER. The chain's CDR3 is CASSRGGTGTNTEAFF. The CDR3 DNA reads TGCGCCAGCAGCCGGGGCGGGACAGGGACGAACACTGAAGCTTTCTTT.

This clone has only one observation. This rearrangement joins TRBV27 to TRBJ1-2, with D possibly TRBD1 on 5 matching bases. CDR3 length: 15 amino acids. Germline CDR1 reads MNHEY; CDR2 reads SMNVEV (reference sequence). The V end lost 0 bases, the J end lost 4 bases, and 12 bases lay between the germline ends. This chain's CDR3 is CASSLSGRELYGYTF. The CDR3 region has the DNA TGTGCCAGCAGTTTATCGGGCAGGGAACTCTATGGCTACACCTTC.

This sequence joins TRBV7-8 and TRBJ1-1, with TRBD1 matching over 9 bases. This CDR3 is 13 amino acids long. With V trimmed by 4 bases and J by 3 bases, 0 bases remained unmatched. The V gene's germline CDR1 is SGHVS and CDR2 FQNEAQ. CDR3: CASSWTGDTEAFF. DNA of the CDR3: TGTGCCAGCAGCTGGACAGGGGACACTGAAGCTTTCTTT.

The rearrangement links TRBV5-5 to TRBJ2-5, with no clear D. Trimming shortened V by 5 bases and J by 14 bases, and 19 bases separated the two germline ends. The germline V gene has CDR1 SGHKS and CDR2 YYEKEE (reference sequence). This CDR3 contains 12 residues. This chain's CDR3 is CASSIDADARYF. The CDR3 DNA is TGTGCCAGCAGTATCGACGCCGACGCTAGATACTTC.

The gene calls are TRBV7-8 and TRBJ1-2, with D hard to call. The CDR3 is made up of 15 amino acids. The germline CDR1 and CDR2 sequences are SGHVS and FQNEAQ. The V end was cut by 0 bases, the J end by 0 bases, with 8 bases between. The CDR3 DNA sequence: TGTGCCAGCAGCTTAGCTGGGAGCTCTAACTATGGCTACACCTTC. Translated: CASSLAGSSNYGYTF.

The genes are TRBV10-2 and TRBJ2-2, with TRBD1 matching over 7 bases. Germline CDR1 WSHSY, CDR2 SAAADI. Unmatched junction bases numbered 3, after V lost 6 bases and J lost 5 bases. The CDR3 is 13 residues long. CDR3 region: CASRRDSTGELFF. The CDR3 nucleotides are TGCGCCAGCAGGAGGGACAGTACCGGGGAGCTGTTTTTT.

The V gene is TRBV10-3, the J gene TRBJ1-5; the D is unclear. This CDR3 is built from 12 residues. CDR1 and CDR2 from the germline V gene are ENHRY and SYGVKD. Trimming shortened V by 6 bases and J by 3 bases, and 6 bases separated the two germline ends. As DNA, the CDR3 is TGTGCCATCAGCCCTAACAATCAGCCCCAGCATTTT. Its protein is CAISPNNQPQHF.

The CDR3 region has the DNA TGTGCCAGCAGTTCCTACCCGGGACTAGGGGGCGAGCAGTACTTC. It translates to CASSSYPGLGGEQYF. The chain combines TRBV7-9 with TRBJ2-7, with 8 bases identical to TRBD2. This CDR3 region has 15 residues. Per germline, CDR1 SEHNR and CDR2 FQNEAQ (reference sequence). After removal of 6 bases from V and 6 bases from J, the junction contained 13 bases not matched to a gene.

V is TRBV9 and J is TRBJ2-5, with 8 bases matching TRBD1. This CDR3 spans 16 amino acids. Germline lookup yields CDR1 SGDLS and CDR2 YYNGEE. The V gene end was trimmed by 3 bases and the J gene end by 4 bases; junction bases not matched to a gene: 11. The CDR3 nucleotides read TGTGCCAGCAGCGGACGGACAGGGACGTCTATAGAGACCCAGTACTTC. Translated: CASSGRTGTSIETQYF. Complete variable domain (other parts from reference TRBV9 and TRBJ2-5): DSGVTQTPKHLITATGQRVTLRCSPRSGDLSVYWYQQSLDQGLQFLIQYYNGEERAKGNILERFSAQQFPDLHSELNLSSLELGDSALYFCASSGRTGTSIETQYFGPGTRLLVL.

This chain connects TRBV11-2 to TRBJ2-1; TRBD2 aligns across 11 bases. The CDR3 length is 16 residues. Germline-derived CDR1 and CDR2 are SGHAT and FQNNGV. V was clipped by 8 bases and J by 4 bases; unmatched bases: 10. In DNA, the CDR3 is TGTGCCAGCCAGAATGCGGCTAGCGGGGGGTACAATGAGCAGTTCTTC. Encoded protein: CASQNAASGGYNEQFF. The variable domain in full, with the rest retrieved from reference TRBV11-2 and TRBJ2-1, is EAGVAQSPRYKIIEKRQSVAFWCNPISGHATLYWYQQILGQGPKLLIQFQNNGVVDDSQLPKDRFSAERLKGVDSTLKIQPAKLEDSAVYLCASQNAASGGYNEQFFGPGTRLTVL.

V usage is TRBV5-1 and J usage is TRBJ2-2; D tentatively reads TRBD1 or TRBD2 (5 bases each). Germline CDR1 SGHRS, CDR2 YFSETQ. Trimming cost V 0 bases and J 2 bases, with 8 bases left between them. The length of the CDR3 is 15 residues. The CDR3: CASSLAGGNTGELFF. The CDR3 DNA is TGCGCCAGCAGCTTGGCTGGGGGTAACACCGGGGAGCTGTTTTTT.

The chain is built from TRBV5-6 and TRBJ2-6; 11 bases map to TRBD2. There are 17 residues in the CDR3. V trimming: 2 bases; J trimming: 1 base; junction bases outside the gene matches: 2. Germline lookup yields CDR1 SGHDT and CDR2 YYEEEE. The CDR3 is CASSFRLAGSGANVLTF. The CDR3 bases are TGTGCCAGCAGCTTTAGACTAGCGGGGTCTGGGGCCAACGTCCTGACTTTC. The variable domain in full, with the rest retrieved from reference TRBV5-6 and TRBJ2-6, is DAGVTQSPTHLIKTRGQQVTLRCSPKSGHDTVSWYQQALGQGPQFIFQYYEEEERQRGNFPDRFSGHQFPNYSSELNVNALLLGDSALYLCASSFRLAGSGANVLTFGAGSRLTVL.

The chain employs TRBV6-1 and TRBJ1-6; D ambiguous. This CDR3 has 15 amino acids. V was shortened by 1 base and J by 9 bases, with 13 bases between the two germline ends. Germline V gene lookup returns CDR1 MNHNS and CDR2 SASEGT. The CDR3 DNA is TGTGCCAGCAGTGAAGTCCGGGTGTCTAGTTCACCCCTCCACTTT. As protein: CASSEVRVSSSPLHF.

This clone appeared a single time. V usage is TRBV10-3 and J usage is TRBJ1-2; D call uncertain. Between the trimmed V and J ends, which lost 0 bases and 4 bases, there was a span of 12 bases. Per germline, CDR1 ENHRY and CDR2 SYGVKD. The CDR3 loop spans 15 amino acids. CDR3 DNA sequence: TGTGCCATCAGTGAGTCGAAGGCAGGAGCCTATGGCTACACCTTC. Translated, it gives CAISESKAGAYGYTF.

This chain links TRBV4-2 with TRBJ2-7; D call uncertain. This CDR3 region has 15 residues. V was clipped by 4 bases and J by 0 bases, with 13 bases between them. Germline V lookup: CDR1 LGHNA, CDR2 YNFKEQ. The CDR3 nucleotides read TGTGCCAGCAGCCGCCTCGAGTCTAGCTCCTACGAGCAGTACTTC. Translation: CASSRLESSSYEQYF.

V is TRBV9 and J is TRBJ1-2; no clear D. V lost 3 bases to trimming and J lost 8 bases, with 17 bases between them. In germline, CDR1 is SGDLS, CDR2 YYNGEE. The CDR3 runs 14 residues. CDR3 protein: CASSAGLDSGGYTF. CDR3 nucleotides: TGTGCCAGCAGCGCAGGACTTGACTCCGGGGGCTACACCTTC.

For the CDR3, the DNA is TGTGCCAGCAGTTCCATCCCGACAGGAAAGAATTCACCCCTCCACTTT. Residues: CASSSIPTGKNSPLHF. V gene TRBV28 combines with J gene TRBJ1-6; a possible D gene is TRBD1 (6 bases). Per germline, CDR1 MDHEN and CDR2 SYDVKM. There are 16 residues in the CDR3. V was shortened by 4 bases and J by 7 bases, with 17 bases between the two germline ends.

The rearrangement uses TRBV7-9 and TRBJ1-5; TRBD1 aligns across 9 bases. The CDR3 extends over 13 amino acids. Unmatched junction bases numbered 6, after V lost 8 bases and J lost 7 bases. The V gene's germline CDR1 is SEHNR and CDR2 FQNEAQ (reference sequence). The DNA for the CDR3 is TGTGCCAGCGTGGGACAGGGAGACCAGCCCCAGCATTTT. As protein: CASVGQGDQPQHF.